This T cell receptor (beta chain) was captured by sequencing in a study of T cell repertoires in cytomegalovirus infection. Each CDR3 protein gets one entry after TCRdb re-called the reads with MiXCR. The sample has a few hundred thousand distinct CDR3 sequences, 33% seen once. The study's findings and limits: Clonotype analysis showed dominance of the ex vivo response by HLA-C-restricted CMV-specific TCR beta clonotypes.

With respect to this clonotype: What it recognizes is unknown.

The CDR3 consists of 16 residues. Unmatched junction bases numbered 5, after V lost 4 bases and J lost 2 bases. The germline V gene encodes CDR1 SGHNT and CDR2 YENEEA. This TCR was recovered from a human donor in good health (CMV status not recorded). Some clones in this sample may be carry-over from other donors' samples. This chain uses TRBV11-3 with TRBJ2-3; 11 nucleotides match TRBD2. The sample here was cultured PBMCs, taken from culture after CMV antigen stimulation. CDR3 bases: TGTGCCAGCAGCTACCGGACTAGCGGGCCCACAGATACGCAGTATTTT. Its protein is CASSYRTSGPTDTQYF.